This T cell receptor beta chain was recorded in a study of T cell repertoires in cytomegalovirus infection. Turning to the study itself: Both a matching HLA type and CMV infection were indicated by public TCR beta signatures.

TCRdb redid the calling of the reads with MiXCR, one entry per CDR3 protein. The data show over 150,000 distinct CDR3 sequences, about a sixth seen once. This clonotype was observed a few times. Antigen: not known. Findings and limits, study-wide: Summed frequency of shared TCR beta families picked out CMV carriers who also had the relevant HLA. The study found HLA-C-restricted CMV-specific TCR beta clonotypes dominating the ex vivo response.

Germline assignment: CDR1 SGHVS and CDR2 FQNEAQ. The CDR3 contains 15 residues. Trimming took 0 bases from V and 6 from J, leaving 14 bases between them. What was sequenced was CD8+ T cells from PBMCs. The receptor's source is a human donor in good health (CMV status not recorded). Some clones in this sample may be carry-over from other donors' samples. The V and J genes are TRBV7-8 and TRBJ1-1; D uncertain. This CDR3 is CASSLALRGRPEAFF. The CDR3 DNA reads TGTGCCAGCAGCTTAGCGCTTCGTGGCAGGCCTGAAGCTTTCTTT.